Sequencing of this TCR beta chain was carried out in a study of CD4 T cells in relation to SARS-CoV-2 and coronaviruses. Study in general: Median patient age was roughly 36 years, spanning 21 to 72 years.

As to this clone: What it recognizes is unknown.

Naive and memory CD4+ T cells were cultured with CEF, then survey-sequenced. TCRdb's copy holds only in-frame clones and misses some; the assay was immunoSEQ multiplex PCR. The repertoire holds around 35,000 clones, roughly 84% seen once, with 3.5% to 5% in the top ten. General study points: No donor gave both pre-pandemic and post-infection samples.

Naive or memory CD4+ cells were cultured 1:1 with T cell-depleted PBMCs plus CEF. The CDR3 sequence is 14 residues long. CDR1 KGHSH and CDR2 LQKENI come from the germline V gene. J was trimmed by 2 bases and V by 2 bases; bases with no gene match: 1. This chain links TRBV18 with TRBJ2-5; 8 bases align to TRBD2. The clonotype was recovered from an adult with COVID-19. Material: naive CD4+ T cells from PBMCs, cultured in vitro. Documented subset: naive CD4+ T cells isolated by negative enrichment. The CDR3 reads CASSPTSGQETQYF. CDR3 nucleotide sequence: TGTGCCAGCTCACCAACTAGCGGACAAGAGACCCAGTACTTC.